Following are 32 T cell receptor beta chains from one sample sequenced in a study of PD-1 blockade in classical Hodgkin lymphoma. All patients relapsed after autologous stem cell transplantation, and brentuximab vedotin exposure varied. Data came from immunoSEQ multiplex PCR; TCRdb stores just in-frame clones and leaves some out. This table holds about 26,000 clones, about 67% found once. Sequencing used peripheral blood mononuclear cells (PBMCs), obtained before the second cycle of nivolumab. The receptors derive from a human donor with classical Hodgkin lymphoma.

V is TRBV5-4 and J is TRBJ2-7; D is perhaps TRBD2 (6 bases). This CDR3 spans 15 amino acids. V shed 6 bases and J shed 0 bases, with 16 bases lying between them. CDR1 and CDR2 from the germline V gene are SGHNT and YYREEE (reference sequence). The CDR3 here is CASTPAEGNSYEQYF. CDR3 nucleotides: TGTGCCAGCACCCCCGCGGAGGGTAACTCCTACGAGCAGTACTTC.

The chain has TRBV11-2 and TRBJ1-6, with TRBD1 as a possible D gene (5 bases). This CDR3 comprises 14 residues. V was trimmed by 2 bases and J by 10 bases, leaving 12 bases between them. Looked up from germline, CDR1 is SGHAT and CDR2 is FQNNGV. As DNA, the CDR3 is TGTGCCAGCAGCTTAATGGGGGAGAGATCACCCCTCCACTTT. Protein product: CASSLMGERSPLHF.

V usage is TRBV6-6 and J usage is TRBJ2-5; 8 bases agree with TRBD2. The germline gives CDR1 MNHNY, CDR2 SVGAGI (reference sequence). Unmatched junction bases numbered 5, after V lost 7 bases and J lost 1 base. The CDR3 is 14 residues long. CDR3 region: CASTRGGFQETQYF. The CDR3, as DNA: TGTGCCAGCACCCGGGGGGGGTTCCAAGAGACCCAGTACTTC.

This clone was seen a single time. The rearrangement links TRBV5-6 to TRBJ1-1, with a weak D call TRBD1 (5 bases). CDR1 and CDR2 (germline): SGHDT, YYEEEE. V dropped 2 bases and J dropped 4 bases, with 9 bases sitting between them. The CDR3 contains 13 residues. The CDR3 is CASSLQEGTEAFF. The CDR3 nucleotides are TGTGCCAGCAGCTTACAGGAGGGCACTGAAGCTTTCTTT. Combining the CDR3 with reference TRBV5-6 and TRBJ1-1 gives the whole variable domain DAGVTQSPTHLIKTRGQQVTLRCSPKSGHDTVSWYQQALGQGPQFIFQYYEEEERQRGNFPDRFSGHQFPNYSSELNVNALLLGDSALYLCASSLQEGTEAFFGQGTRLTVV.

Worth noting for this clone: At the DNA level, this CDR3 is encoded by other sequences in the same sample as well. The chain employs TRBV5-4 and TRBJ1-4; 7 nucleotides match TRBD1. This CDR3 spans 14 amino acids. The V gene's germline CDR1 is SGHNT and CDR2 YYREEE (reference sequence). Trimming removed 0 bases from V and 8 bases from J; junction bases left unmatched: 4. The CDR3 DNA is TGTGCCAGCAGCTTGGGACAGGGAGACGAAAAACTGTTTTTT. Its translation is CASSLGQGDEKLFF. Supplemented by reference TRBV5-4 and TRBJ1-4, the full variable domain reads ETGVTQSPTHLIKTRGQQVTLRCSSQSGHNTVSWYQQALGQGPQFIFQYYREEENGRGNFPPRFSGLQFPNYSSELNVNALELDDSALYLCASSLGQGDEKLFFGSGTQLSVL.

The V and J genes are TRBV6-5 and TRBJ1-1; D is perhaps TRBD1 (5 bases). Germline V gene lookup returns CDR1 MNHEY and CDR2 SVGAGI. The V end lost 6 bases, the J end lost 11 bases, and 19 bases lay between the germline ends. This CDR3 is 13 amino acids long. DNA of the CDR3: TGTGCCAGCAGCCTCGTACCGGGGGGTGGGGCTTTCTTT. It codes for CASSLVPGGGAFF.

The CDR3 DNA follows: TGTGCCAGCAGGCTACTAGCGGGACTCACAGATACGCAGTATTTT. This encodes CASRLLAGLTDTQYF. The chain carries TRBV6-5 and TRBJ2-3, with TRBD2 identical over 10 bases. The CDR3 has 15 amino acids. Germline loops: CDR1 MNHEY, CDR2 SVGAGI. V shed 6 bases, J shed 2 bases, and the junction held 5 bases outside the gene matches.

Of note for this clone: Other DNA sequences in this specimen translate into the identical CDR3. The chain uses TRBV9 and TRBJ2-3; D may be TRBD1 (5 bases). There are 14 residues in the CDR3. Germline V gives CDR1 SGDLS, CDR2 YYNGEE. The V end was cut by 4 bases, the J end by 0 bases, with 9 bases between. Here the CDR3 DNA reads TGTGCCAGCAGCCCCAGGGATAGCACAGATACGCAGTATTTT. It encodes CASSPRDSTDTQYF.

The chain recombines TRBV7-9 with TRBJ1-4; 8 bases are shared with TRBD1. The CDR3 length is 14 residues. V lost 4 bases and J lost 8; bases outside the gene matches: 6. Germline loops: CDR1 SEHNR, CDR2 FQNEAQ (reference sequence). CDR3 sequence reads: CASSYDRGEEKLFF. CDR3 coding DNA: TGTGCCAGCAGCTACGACAGGGGAGAAGAAAAACTGTTTTTT.

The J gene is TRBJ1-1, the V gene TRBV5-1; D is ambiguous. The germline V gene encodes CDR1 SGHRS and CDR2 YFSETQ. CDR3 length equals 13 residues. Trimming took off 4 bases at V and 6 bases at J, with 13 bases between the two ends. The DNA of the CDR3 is TGCGCCAGCAGCCTCTACTCCGGGGCTGAAGCTTTCTTT. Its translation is CASSLYSGAEAFF.

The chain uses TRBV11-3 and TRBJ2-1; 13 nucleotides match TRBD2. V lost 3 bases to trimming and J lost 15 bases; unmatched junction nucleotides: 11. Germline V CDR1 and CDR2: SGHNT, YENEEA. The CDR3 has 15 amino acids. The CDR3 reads CASSFGLAGEGGTFF. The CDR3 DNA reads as TGTGCCAGCAGCTTTGGACTAGCGGGAGAGGGCGGCACGTTCTTC.

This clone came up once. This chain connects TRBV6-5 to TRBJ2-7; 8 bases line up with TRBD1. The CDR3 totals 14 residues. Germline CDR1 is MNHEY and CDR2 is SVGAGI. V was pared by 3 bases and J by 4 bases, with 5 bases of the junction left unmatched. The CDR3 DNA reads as TGTGCCAGCAGTTATGAACAGGGGGTATACGAGCAGTACTTC. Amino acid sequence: CASSYEQGVYEQYF.

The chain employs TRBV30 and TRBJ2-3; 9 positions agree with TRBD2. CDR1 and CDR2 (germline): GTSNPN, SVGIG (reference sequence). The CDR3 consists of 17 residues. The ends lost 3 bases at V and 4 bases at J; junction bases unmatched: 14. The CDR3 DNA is TGTGCCTGGAGCGACGGGCGGGGGGGCTTGAGTCCAGATACGCAGTATTTT. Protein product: CAWSDGRGGLSPDTQYF.

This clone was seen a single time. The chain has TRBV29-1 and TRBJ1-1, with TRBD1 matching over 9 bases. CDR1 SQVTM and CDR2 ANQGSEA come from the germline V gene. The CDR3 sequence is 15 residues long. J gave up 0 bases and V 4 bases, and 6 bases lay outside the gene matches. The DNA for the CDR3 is TGCAGCGTTGCCCCGGGACAGGGAATGAACACTGAAGCTTTCTTT. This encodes CSVAPGQGMNTEAFF.

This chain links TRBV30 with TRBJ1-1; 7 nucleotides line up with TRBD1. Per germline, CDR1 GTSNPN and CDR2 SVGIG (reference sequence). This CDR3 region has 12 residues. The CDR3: CAADRDGTEAFF. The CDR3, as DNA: TGTGCGGCTGACAGGGATGGCACTGAAGCTTTCTTT.

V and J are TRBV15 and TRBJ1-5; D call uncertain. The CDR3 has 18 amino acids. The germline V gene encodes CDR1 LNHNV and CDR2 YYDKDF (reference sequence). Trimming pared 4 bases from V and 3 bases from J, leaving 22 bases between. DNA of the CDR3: TGTGCCACCAGCACATCCTTACCCCGGGCCCCCCTCAATCAGCCCCAGCATTTT. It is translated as CATSTSLPRAPLNQPQHF.

The DNA of the CDR3 is TGTGCCAGCAGTTTCGGCGGGACTAAAAACATTCAGTACTTC. Its protein is CASSFGGTKNIQYF. This chain uses TRBV28 with TRBJ2-4; D possibly corresponds to TRBD2 (6 bases). Germline CDR1 and CDR2: MDHEN and SYDVKM. The CDR3 length is 14 residues. With 3 bases removed from V and 4 bases from J, the gap between germline ends came to 10 bases. Based on the CDR3 plus reference TRBV28 and TRBJ2-4, the full variable domain is DVKVTQSSRYLVKRTGEKVFLECVQDMDHENMFWYRQDPGLGLRLIYFSYDVKMKEKGDIPEGYSVSREKKERFSLILESASTNQTSMYLCASSFGGTKNIQYFGAGTRLSVL.

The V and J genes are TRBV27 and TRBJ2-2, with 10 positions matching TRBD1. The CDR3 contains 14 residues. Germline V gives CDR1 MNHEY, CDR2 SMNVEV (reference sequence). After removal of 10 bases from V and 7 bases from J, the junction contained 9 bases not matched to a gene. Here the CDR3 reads CATSGTGDYGELFF. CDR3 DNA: TGTGCCACTTCCGGGACAGGGGATTACGGGGAGCTGTTTTTT.

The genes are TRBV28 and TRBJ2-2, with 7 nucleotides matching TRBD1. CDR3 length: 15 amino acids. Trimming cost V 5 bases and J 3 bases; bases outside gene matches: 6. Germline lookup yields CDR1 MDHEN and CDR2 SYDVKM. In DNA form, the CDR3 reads TGTGCCAGCAGTGGCCAACAGGGGTACACCGGGGAGCTGTTTTTT. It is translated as CASSGQQGYTGELFF.

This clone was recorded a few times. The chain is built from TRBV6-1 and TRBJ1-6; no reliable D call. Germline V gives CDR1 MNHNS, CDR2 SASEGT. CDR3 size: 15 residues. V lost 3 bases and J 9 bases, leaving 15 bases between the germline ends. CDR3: CASSDVGFGSSPLHF. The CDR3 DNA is TGTGCCAGCAGTGACGTGGGGTTCGGGAGTTCACCCCTCCACTTT.

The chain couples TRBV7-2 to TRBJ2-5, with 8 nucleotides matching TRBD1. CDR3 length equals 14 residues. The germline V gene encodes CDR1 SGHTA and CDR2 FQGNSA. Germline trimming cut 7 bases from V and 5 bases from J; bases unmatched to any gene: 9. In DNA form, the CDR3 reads TGTGCCAGCACCTTGGACAGGGCCCTCGAGACCCAGTACTTC. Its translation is CASTLDRALETQYF.

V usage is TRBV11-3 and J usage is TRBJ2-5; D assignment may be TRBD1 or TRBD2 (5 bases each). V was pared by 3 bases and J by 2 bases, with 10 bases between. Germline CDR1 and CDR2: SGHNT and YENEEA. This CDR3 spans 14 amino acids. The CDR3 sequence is CASSLGPNQETQYF. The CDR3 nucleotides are TGTGCCAGCAGCTTGGGACCAAATCAAGAGACCCAGTACTTC.

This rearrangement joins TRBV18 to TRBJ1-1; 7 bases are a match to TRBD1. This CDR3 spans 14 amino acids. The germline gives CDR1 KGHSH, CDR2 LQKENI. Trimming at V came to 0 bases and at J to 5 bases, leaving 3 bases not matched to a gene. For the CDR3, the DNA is TGTGCCAGCTCACCACCCGGCAGGGGGACTGAAGCTTTCTTT. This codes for CASSPPGRGTEAFF.

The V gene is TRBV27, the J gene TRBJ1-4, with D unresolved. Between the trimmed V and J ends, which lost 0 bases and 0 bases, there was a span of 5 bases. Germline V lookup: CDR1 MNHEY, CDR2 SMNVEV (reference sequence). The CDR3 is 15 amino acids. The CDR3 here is CASSLSGSTNEKLFF. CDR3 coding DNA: TGTGCCAGCAGTTTATCTGGATCAACTAATGAAAAACTGTTTTTT.

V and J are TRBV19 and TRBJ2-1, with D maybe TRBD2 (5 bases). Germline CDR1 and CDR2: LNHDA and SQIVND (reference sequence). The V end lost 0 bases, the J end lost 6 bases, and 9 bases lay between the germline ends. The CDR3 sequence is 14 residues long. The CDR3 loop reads CASSIESSRNEQFF. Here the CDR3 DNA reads TGTGCCAGTAGTATAGAATCTAGCCGCAATGAGCAGTTCTTC.

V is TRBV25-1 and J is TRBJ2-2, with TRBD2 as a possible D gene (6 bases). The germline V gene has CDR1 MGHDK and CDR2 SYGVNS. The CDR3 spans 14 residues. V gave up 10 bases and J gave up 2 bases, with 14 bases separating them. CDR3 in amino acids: CATGGSGNTGELFF. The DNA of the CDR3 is TGTGCCACTGGAGGTAGCGGTAACACCGGGGAGCTGTTTTTT. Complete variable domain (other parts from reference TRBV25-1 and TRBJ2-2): EADIYQTPRYLVIGTGKKITLECSQTMGHDKMYWYQQDPGMELHLIHYSYGVNSTEKGDLSSESTVSRIRTEHFPLTLESARPSHTSQYLCATGGSGNTGELFFGEGSRLTVL.

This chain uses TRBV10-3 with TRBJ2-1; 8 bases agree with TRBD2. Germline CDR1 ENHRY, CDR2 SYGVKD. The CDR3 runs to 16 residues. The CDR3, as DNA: TGTGCGTTAGGTAGCGGGACCACCGACTCCTACAATGAGCAGTTCTTC. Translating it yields CALGSGTTDSYNEQFF.

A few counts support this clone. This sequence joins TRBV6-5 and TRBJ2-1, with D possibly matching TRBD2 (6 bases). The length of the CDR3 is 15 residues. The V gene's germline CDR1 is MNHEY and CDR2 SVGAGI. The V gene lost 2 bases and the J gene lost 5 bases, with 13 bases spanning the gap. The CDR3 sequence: CASSYAGRSHNEQFF. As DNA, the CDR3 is TGTGCCAGCAGTTACGCGGGGAGGTCCCACAATGAGCAGTTCTTC.

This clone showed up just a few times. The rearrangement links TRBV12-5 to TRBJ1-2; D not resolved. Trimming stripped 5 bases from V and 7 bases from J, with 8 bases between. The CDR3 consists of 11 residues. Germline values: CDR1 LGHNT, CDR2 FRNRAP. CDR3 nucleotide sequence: TGTGCTAGTGGTATTCGGGGTGGCTACACCTTC. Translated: CASGIRGGYTF. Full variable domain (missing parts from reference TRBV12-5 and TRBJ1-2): DARVTQTPRHKVTEMGQEVTMRCQPILGHNTVFWYRQTMMQGLELLAYFRNRAPLDDSGMPKDRFSAEMPDATLATLKIQPSEPRDSAVYFCASGIRGGYTFGSGTRLTVV.

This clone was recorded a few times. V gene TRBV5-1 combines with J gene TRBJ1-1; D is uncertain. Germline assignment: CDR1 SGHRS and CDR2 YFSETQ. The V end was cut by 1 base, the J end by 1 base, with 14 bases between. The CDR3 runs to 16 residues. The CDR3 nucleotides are TGCGCCAGCAGCTTGTTGGGCTTGGCAGGGAACACTGAAGCTTTCTTT. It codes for CASSLLGLAGNTEAFF.

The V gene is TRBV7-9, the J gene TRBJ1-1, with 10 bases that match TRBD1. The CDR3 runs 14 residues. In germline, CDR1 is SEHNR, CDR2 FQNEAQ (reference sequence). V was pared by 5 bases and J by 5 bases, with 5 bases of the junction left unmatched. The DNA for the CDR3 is TGTGCCAGCAGCCCAAGGACAGGGGGAACTGAAGCTTTCTTT. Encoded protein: CASSPRTGGTEAFF. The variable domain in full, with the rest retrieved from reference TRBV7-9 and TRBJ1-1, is DTGVSQNPRHKITKRGQNVTFRCDPISEHNRLYWYRQTLGQGPEFLTYFQNEAQLEKSRLLSDRFSAERPKGSFSTLEIQRTEQGDSAMYLCASSPRTGGTEAFFGQGTRLTVV.

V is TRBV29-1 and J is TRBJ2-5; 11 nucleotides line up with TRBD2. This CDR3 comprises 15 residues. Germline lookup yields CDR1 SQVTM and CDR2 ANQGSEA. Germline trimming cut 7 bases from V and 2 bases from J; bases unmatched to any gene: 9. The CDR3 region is CSAGLAGLDQETQYF. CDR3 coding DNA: TGCAGCGCCGGACTAGCGGGCTTGGATCAAGAGACCCAGTACTTC. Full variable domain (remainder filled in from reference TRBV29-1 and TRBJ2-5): SAVISQKPSRDICQRGTSLTIQCQVDSQVTMMFWYRQQPGQSLTLIATANQGSEATYESGFVIDKFPISRPNLTFSTLTVSNMSPEDSSIYLCSAGLAGLDQETQYFGPGTRLLVL.